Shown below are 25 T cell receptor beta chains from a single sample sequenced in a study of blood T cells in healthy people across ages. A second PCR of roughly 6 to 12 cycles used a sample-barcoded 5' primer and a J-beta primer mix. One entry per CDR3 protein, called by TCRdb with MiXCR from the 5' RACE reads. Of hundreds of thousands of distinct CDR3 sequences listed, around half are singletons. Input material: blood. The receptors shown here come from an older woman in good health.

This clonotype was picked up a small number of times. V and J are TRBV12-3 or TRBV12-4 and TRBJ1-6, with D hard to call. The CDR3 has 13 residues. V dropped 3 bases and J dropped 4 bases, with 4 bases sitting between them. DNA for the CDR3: TGTGCCAGCAGTTTCTGGTATAATTCACCCCTCCACTTT. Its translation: CASSFWYNSPLHF.

CDR3 bases: TGCAGTGCCCCCGTGTTGGGTAGCGGGACATACGAGCAGTACTTC. It codes for CSAPVLGSGTYEQYF. This chain uses TRBV20-1 with TRBJ2-7; 8 bases match TRBD2. V dropped 6 bases and J dropped 4; count of bases not matched to a gene: 14. Germline CDR1 and CDR2: DFQATT and SNEGSKA (reference sequence). The CDR3 contains 15 residues.

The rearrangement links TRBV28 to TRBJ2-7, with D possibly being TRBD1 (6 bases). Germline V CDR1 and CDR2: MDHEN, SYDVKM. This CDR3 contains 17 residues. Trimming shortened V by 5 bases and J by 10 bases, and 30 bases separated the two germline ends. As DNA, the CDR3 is TGTGCCAGCAGTCTCCTACCCATGGGACACCTCCGGGTTACCCAGTACTTC. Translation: CASSLLPMGHLRVTQYF.

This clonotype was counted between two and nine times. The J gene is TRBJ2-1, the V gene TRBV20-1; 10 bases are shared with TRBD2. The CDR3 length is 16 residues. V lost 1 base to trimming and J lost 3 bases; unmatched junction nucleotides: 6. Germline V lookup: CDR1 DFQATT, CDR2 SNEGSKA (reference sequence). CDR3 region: CSARAVSGGLYNEQFF. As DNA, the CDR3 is TGCAGTGCTAGAGCGGTTAGCGGGGGGCTCTACAATGAGCAGTTCTTC.

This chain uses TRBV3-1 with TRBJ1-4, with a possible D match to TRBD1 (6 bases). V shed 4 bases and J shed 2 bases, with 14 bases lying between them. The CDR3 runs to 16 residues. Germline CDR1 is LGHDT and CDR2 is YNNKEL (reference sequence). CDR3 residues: CASSRRQGRTNEKLFF. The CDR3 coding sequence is TGTGCCAGCAGCCGGAGGCAGGGGAGGACTAATGAAAAACTGTTTTTT.

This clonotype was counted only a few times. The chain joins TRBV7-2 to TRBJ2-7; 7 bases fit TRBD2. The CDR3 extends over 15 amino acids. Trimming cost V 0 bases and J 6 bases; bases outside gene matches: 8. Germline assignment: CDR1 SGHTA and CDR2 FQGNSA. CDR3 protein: CASSLAWGRAVEQYF. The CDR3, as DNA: TGTGCCAGCAGCTTAGCGTGGGGGAGGGCCGTCGAGCAGTACTTC.

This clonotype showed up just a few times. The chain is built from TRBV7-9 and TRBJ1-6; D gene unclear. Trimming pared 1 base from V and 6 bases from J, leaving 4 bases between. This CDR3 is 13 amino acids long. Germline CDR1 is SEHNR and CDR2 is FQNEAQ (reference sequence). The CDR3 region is CASSLVPNSPLHF. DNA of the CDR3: TGTGCCAGCAGCTTAGTCCCTAATTCACCCCTCCACTTT. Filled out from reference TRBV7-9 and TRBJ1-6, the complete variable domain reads DTGVSQNPRHKITKRGQNVTFRCDPISEHNRLYWYRQTLGQGPEFLTYFQNEAQLEKSRLLSDRFSAERPKGSFSTLEIQRTEQGDSAMYLCASSLVPNSPLHFGNGTRLTVT.

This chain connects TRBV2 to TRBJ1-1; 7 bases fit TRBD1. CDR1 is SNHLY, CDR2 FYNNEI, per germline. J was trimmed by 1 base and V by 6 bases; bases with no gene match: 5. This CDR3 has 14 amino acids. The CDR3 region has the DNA TGTGCCAGCAGGGGGGACAGAAAGAACACTGAAGCTTTCTTT. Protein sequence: CASRGDRKNTEAFF.

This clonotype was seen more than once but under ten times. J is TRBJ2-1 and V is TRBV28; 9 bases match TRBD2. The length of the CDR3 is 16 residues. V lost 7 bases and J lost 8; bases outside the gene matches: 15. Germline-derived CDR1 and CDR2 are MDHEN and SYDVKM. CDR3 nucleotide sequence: TGTGCCAGCAAAGTGGCGGGAGGGCCCTTATCCGATGAGCAGTTCTTC. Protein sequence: CASKVAGGPLSDEQFF.

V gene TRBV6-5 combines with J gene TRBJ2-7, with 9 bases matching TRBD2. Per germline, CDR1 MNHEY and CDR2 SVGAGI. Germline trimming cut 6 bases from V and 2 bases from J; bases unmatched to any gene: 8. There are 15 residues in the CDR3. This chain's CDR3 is CASSRRLAVTYEQYF. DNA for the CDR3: TGTGCCAGCAGCCGCCGACTAGCGGTAACCTACGAGCAGTACTTC.

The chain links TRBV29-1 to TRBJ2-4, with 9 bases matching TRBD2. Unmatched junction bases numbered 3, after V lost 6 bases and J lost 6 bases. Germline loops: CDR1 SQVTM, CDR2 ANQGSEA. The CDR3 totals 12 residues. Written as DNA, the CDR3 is TGCAGCGTCATAGCGGGGGTAAACATTCAGTACTTC. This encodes CSVIAGVNIQYF.

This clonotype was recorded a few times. The CDR3, as DNA: TGTGCCAGCAGCCGAACGGCTAGCGGTTACAATGAGCAGTTCTTC. Protein product: CASSRTASGYNEQFF. This rearrangement joins TRBV11-1 to TRBJ2-1; TRBD2 matches at 7 bases. The V gene end was trimmed by 5 bases and the J gene end by 4 bases; junction bases not matched to a gene: 8. The germline V gene encodes CDR1 SGHAT and CDR2 FQDESV (reference sequence). This CDR3 has 15 amino acids.

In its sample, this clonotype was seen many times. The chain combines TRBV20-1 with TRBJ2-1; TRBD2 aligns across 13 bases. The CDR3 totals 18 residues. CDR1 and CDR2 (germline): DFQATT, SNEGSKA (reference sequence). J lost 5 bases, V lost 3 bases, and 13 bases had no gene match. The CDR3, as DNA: TGCAGTGCTAGGGTACTAGCGGGAGGGAAAGAACTAAACAATGAGCAGTTCTTC. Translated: CSARVLAGGKELNNEQFF.

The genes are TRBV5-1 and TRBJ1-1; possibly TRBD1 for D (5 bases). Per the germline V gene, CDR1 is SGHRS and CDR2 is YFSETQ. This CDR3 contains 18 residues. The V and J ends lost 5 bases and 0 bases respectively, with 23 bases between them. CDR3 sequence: CASRGKPPGTGVNTEAFF. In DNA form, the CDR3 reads TGCGCCAGCAGGGGGAAGCCTCCCGGGACGGGAGTGAACACTGAAGCTTTCTTT.

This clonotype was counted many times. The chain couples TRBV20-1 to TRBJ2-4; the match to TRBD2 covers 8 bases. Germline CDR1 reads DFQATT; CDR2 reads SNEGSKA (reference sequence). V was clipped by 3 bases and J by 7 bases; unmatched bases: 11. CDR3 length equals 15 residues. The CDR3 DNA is TGCAGTGCTAGGACCCTAAGCGGGAGTGCGAACATTCAGTACTTC. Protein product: CSARTLSGSANIQYF.

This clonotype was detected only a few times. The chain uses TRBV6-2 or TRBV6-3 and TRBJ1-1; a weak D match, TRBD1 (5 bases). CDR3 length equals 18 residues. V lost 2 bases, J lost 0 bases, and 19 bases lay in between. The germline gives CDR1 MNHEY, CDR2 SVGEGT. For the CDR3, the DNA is TGTGCCAGCAGTTACACCGTCGCCGCCCCAGGGTTGAACACTGAAGCTTTCTTT. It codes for CASSYTVAAPGLNTEAFF.

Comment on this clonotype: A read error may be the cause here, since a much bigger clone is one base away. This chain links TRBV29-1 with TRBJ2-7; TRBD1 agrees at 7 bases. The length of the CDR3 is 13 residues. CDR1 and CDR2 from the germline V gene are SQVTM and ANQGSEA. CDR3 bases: TGCAGCGTTGTAAGGCAGGGGGAATACGGGCAGTACTTC. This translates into CSVVRQGEYGQYF.

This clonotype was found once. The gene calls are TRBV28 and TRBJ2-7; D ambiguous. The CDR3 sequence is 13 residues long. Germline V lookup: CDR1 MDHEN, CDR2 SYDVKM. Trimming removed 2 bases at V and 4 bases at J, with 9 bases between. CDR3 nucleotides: TGTGCCAGCAGTTTAAAATTGGCGTACGAGCAGTACTTC. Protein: CASSLKLAYEQYF. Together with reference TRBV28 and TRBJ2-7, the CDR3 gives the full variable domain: DVKVTQSSRYLVKRTGEKVFLECVQDMDHENMFWYRQDPGLGLRLIYFSYDVKMKEKGDIPEGYSVSREKKERFSLILESASTNQTSMYLCASSLKLAYEQYFGPGTRLTVT.

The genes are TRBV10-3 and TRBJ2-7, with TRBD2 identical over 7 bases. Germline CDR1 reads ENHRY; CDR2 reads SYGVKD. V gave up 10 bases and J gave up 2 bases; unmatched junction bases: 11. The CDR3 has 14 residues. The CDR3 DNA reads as TGTGCCACCCTGGCCGGGACTAACGCCTACGAGCAGTACTTC. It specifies CATLAGTNAYEQYF.

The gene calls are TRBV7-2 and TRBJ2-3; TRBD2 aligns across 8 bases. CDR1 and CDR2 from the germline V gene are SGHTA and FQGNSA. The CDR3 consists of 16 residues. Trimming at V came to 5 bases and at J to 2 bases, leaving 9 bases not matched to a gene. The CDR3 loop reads CASSPTSEISTDTQYF. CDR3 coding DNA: TGTGCCAGCAGCCCGACTAGCGAAATATCCACAGATACGCAGTATTTT.

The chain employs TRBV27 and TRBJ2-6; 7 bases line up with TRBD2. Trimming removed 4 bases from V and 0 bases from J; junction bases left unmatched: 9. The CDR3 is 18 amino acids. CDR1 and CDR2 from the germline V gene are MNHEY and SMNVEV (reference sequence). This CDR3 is CASSSLLATSSGANVLTF. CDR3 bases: TGTGCCAGCAGTTCTCTACTAGCGACTAGCTCTGGGGCCAACGTCCTGACTTTC.

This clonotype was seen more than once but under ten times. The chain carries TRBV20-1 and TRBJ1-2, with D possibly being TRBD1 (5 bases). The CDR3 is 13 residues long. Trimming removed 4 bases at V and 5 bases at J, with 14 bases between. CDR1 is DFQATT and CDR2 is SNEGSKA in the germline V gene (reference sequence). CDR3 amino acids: CSAMDNVRYGYTF. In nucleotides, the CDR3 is TGCAGTGCTATGGACAACGTCCGGTATGGCTACACCTTC.

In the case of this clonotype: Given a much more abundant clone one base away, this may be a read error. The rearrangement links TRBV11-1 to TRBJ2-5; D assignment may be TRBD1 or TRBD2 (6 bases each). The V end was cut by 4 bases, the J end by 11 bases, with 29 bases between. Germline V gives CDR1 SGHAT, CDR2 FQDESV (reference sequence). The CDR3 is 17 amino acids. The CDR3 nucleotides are TGTGCCAGCAGCTCGAACTCGAGGGGGGCGATTCACAATGAGCAGTACTTC. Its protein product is CASSSNSRGAIHNEQYF. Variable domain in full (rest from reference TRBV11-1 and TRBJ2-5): EAEVAQSPRYKITEKSQAVAFWCDPISGHATLYWYRQILGQGPELLVQFQDESVVDDSQLPKDRFSAERLKGVDSTLKIQPAELGDSAMYLCASSSNSRGAIHNEQYFGPGTRLLVL.

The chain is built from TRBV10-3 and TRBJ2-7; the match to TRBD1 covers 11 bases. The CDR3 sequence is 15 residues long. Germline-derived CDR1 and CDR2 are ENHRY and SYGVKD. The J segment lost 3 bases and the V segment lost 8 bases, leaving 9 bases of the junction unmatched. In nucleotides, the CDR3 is TGTGCCATCGGTACCGGGACAGGGGGGTTCTACGAGCAGTACTTC. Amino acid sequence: CAIGTGTGGFYEQYF.

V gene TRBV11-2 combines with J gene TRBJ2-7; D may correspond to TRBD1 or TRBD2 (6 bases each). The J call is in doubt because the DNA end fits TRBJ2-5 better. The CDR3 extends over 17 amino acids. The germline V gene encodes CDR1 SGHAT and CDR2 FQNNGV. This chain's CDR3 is CASSLDAVYGGPETQYF. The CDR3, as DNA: TGTGCCAGCAGCTTAGATGCCGTATATGGGGGGCCTGAGACCCAGTACTTC.